These 26 T cell receptor beta chains came from one sample sequenced in a study of T-cell memory formation after mild COVID-19. TCRdb called the 5' RACE reads again in MiXCR, with one record for every CDR3 protein. The data contain a few hundred thousand distinct CDR3 sequences, 15% to 20% of them singletons. Sequenced: PBMCs or a T cell subset sorted from them (not recorded which). The receptors derive from a young man who had mild COVID-19 (a few samples of this study predate the infection). Cell type and time point are not known.

The genes are TRBV5-1 and TRBJ2-5; 15 bases are a match to TRBD2. CDR1 and CDR2 (germline): SGHRS, YFSETQ. The CDR3 sequence is 16 residues long. Trimming at V came to 4 bases and at J to 5 bases, leaving 6 bases not matched to a gene. The CDR3 nucleotides read TGCGCCAGCAGCCCGGGGACTAGCGGGGGGCCGGAGACCCAGTACTTC. The encoded protein is CASSPGTSGGPETQYF.

This clonotype was seen a handful of times. The chain links TRBV5-1 to TRBJ2-7, with D perhaps TRBD1 (6 bases). The V end was cut by 4 bases, the J end by 5 bases, with 16 bases between. Germline loops: CDR1 SGHRS, CDR2 YFSETQ. The CDR3 spans 14 residues. CDR3 sequence (DNA): TGCGCCAGCAGCGCATCACAGGGAATCGACGAGCAGTACTTC. Translating it yields CASSASQGIDEQYF.

This clonotype was seen more than once but under ten times. V is TRBV9 and J is TRBJ2-2, with D perhaps matching TRBD2 (5 bases). CDR3 length equals 15 residues. V was pared by 0 bases and J by 3 bases, with 9 bases between. Germline V gene lookup returns CDR1 SGDLS and CDR2 YYNGEE. The CDR3 loop reads CASSVDSGYTGELFF. In DNA form, the CDR3 reads TGTGCCAGCAGCGTAGATTCGGGGTACACCGGGGAGCTGTTTTTT.

This clonotype was detected ten times or more. The gene calls are TRBV5-5 and TRBJ2-5; 11 positions agree with TRBD2. V shed 3 bases, J shed 4 bases, and the junction held 5 bases outside the gene matches. The CDR3 spans 15 residues. The V gene's germline CDR1 is SGHKS and CDR2 YYEKEE (reference sequence). The chain's CDR3 is CASSSTSGGGETQYF. For the CDR3, the DNA is TGTGCCAGCAGCTCCACTAGCGGGGGAGGAGAGACCCAGTACTTC.

This clonotype was detected a few times. The chain employs TRBV6-2 or TRBV6-3 and TRBJ1-2, with D uncertain. Trimming took off 1 base at V and 2 bases at J, with 5 bases between the two ends. This CDR3 is 13 amino acids long. Germline CDR1 and CDR2: MNHEY and SVGEGT. The CDR3 sequence is CASSYFQNYGYTF. In nucleotides, the CDR3 is TGTGCCAGCAGTTACTTCCAGAACTATGGCTACACCTTC.

This clonotype has only a few counts. The chain is built from TRBV4-1 and TRBJ2-2; D remains ambiguous. Germline V gives CDR1 MGHRA, CDR2 YSYEKL. V was shortened by 4 bases and J by 6 bases, with 9 bases between the two germline ends. This CDR3 contains 13 residues. In DNA form, the CDR3 reads TGCGCCAGCAGCCGCGCCAAATCCGGGGAGCTGTTTTTT. This sequence encodes CASSRAKSGELFF.

This clonotype was counted a few times. The chain employs TRBV7-3 and TRBJ2-3; 12 nucleotides match TRBD2. The junction had 8 bases not matched to a gene; V was cut back by 5 bases and J by 2 bases. Germline CDR1 SGHTA, CDR2 FQGTGA. The CDR3 extends over 17 amino acids. The CDR3 spells CASSPGLAGTYTDTQYF. In DNA, the CDR3 is TGTGCCAGCAGCCCCGGACTAGCGGGGACTTACACAGATACGCAGTATTTT.

This clonotype was counted at least ten times. This chain connects TRBV12-3 or TRBV12-4 to TRBJ2-7; a possible D gene is TRBD1 (6 bases). Trimming cost V 5 bases and J 3 bases, with 17 bases left between them. The length of the CDR3 is 15 residues. The DNA of the CDR3 is TGTGCCAGCAGTCCTCAACTGGGCAGGGGCTACGAGCAGTACTTC. Encoded protein: CASSPQLGRGYEQYF.

This clonotype showed up just a few times. The rearrangement links TRBV5-1 to TRBJ2-3; D perhaps matches TRBD2 (5 bases). The CDR3 is 13 residues long. V gave up 3 bases and J gave up 4 bases, with 9 bases separating them. Germline V lookup: CDR1 SGHRS, CDR2 YFSETQ. The CDR3 reads CASSSLLADTQYF. In DNA form, the CDR3 reads TGCGCCAGCAGCTCGTTACTAGCAGATACGCAGTATTTT.

This chain connects TRBV12-3 or TRBV12-4 to TRBJ2-1; TRBD2 agrees at 12 bases. The CDR3 has 13 residues. Unmatched junction bases numbered 6, after V lost 3 bases and J lost 15 bases. CDR3 region: CASSFSSGGAAFF. The CDR3 nucleotides are TGTGCCAGCAGTTTCTCTAGCGGGGGGGCAGCGTTCTTC.

The CDR3 DNA is TGTGCCAGCAGTCGGACGGTTGCGGGGGCCGGCGGGAGGACTGAAGCTTTCTTT. Amino acids: CASSRTVAGAGGRTEAFF. The V call is TRBV5-6, the J call TRBJ1-1; D is perhaps TRBD1 (6 bases). CDR1 and CDR2 (germline): SGHDT, YYEEEE. V lost 5 bases and J lost 5, with 28 bases in between. The length of the CDR3 is 18 residues.

There are a few counts of this clonotype. V gene TRBV12-3 or TRBV12-4 combines with J gene TRBJ1-1, with TRBD1 as a possible D gene (5 bases). The CDR3 has 15 amino acids. V was shortened by 8 bases and J by 1 base, with 17 bases between the two germline ends. For the CDR3, the DNA is TGTGCCAGCCACTACGCGGGGCGGCCGAACACTGAAGCTTTCTTT. It specifies CASHYAGRPNTEAFF.

The table lists this clonotype with a count of one. A much larger clone sits a single nucleotide away, making a read error possible. This chain joins TRBV6-5 and TRBJ1-5; no firm D call. CDR1 is MNHEY, CDR2 SVGAGI, per germline. There are 15 residues in the CDR3. CDR3 region: CASSNTGMSNQPKHF. The CDR3 coding sequence is TGTGCCAGCAGCAACACGGGGATGTCAAATCAGCCCAAGCATTTT.

There are a few counts of this clonotype. This chain links TRBV7-8 with TRBJ2-2; a weak D match, TRBD2 (6 bases). Trimming removed 1 base at V and 3 bases at J, with 9 bases between. Germline values: CDR1 SGHVS, CDR2 FQNEAQ. The CDR3 runs 15 residues. Written as DNA, the CDR3 is TGTGCCAGCAGCTTAGGTGGGGGGTACACCGGGGAGCTGTTTTTT. Its protein is CASSLGGGYTGELFF.

This clonotype was recorded at least ten times. CDR3 loop: CASSQAQGASTGELFF. CDR3 sequence (DNA): TGCGCCAGCAGCCAAGCCCAGGGAGCCTCCACCGGGGAGCTGTTTTTT. The gene calls are TRBV4-3 and TRBJ2-2; the D gene could be TRBD1 or TRBD2 (5 bases each). V was shortened by 1 base and J by 4 bases, with 13 bases between the two germline ends. Germline V gives CDR1 LGHNA, CDR2 YSLEER. The CDR3 runs 16 residues.

This clonotype showed up just a few times. The rearrangement links TRBV12-3 or TRBV12-4 to TRBJ2-7; no clear D. The CDR3 contains 14 residues. V was trimmed by 5 bases and J by 4 bases, leaving 15 bases between them. CDR3 DNA sequence: TGTGCCAGCAGTCTAGAGCCCAGGAGTTACGAGCAGTACTTC. Its translation: CASSLEPRSYEQYF.

The CDR3 protein is CASSFRGDEKLFF. CDR3 nucleotide sequence: TGTGCCAGCAGCTTCCGGGGAGATGAAAAACTGTTTTTT. The chain links TRBV3-1 to TRBJ1-4; D call uncertain. The CDR3 totals 13 residues. Trimming took off 5 bases at V and 6 bases at J, with 10 bases between the two ends. The germline V gene has CDR1 LGHDT and CDR2 YNNKEL (reference sequence).

The chain has TRBV4-3 and TRBJ2-6; D uncertain. This CDR3 contains 16 residues. Trimming pared 4 bases from V and 4 bases from J, leaving 14 bases between. Germline CDR1 and CDR2: LGHNA and YSLEER. As DNA, the CDR3 is TGCGCCAGCAGCCCCTTTGTTACCGGCGGGGCCAACGTCCTGACTTTC. This gives the protein CASSPFVTGGANVLTF.

This clonotype was seen only a few times. J is TRBJ1-1 and V is TRBV7-9, with no clear D. CDR1 is SEHNR and CDR2 is FQNEAQ in the germline V gene (reference sequence). CDR3 length: 13 residues. With 5 bases removed from V and 11 bases from J, the gap between germline ends came to 18 bases. CDR3 DNA sequence: TGTGCCAGCAGCGAAACCATACAAGTTCGGGCTTTCTTT. Its translation is CASSETIQVRAFF.

This clonotype was recorded a few times. The chain couples TRBV20-1 to TRBJ2-5; D is perhaps TRBD1 or TRBD2 (6 bases each). The CDR3 extends over 12 amino acids. V was pared by 5 bases and J by 5 bases, with 12 bases between. Germline values: CDR1 DFQATT, CDR2 SNEGSKA (reference sequence). The CDR3 bases are TGCAGTGCTGGGGGGCATCGGGAGACCCAGTACTTC. Amino acids: CSAGGHRETQYF.

This clonotype appeared once. CDR3 residues: CASSFRGWSGANVLTF. In DNA, the CDR3 is TGTGCCAGCAGTTTTAGGGGGTGGTCTGGGGCCAACGTCCTGACTTTC. The chain employs TRBV12-3 or TRBV12-4 and TRBJ2-6, with D perhaps matching TRBD1 (6 bases). Trimming took 3 bases from V and 1 from J, leaving 10 bases between them. This CDR3 spans 16 amino acids.

The chain carries TRBV7-9 and TRBJ1-1; the D is unclear. From germline, CDR1 is SEHNR and CDR2 FQNEAQ (reference sequence). Between the trimmed V and J ends, which lost 4 bases and 0 bases, there was a span of 6 bases. There are 13 residues in the CDR3. CDR3 protein: CASSSPLNTEAFF. The CDR3 coding sequence is TGTGCCAGCAGCTCACCGTTGAACACTGAAGCTTTCTTT.

CDR3 protein: CASSSAPRDGTEAFF. CDR3 DNA: TGTGCCAGCAGCTCAGCCCCCAGGGATGGAACTGAAGCTTTCTTT. The chain joins TRBV11-1 to TRBJ1-1; possible D gene TRBD1, 5 bases. V was pared by 4 bases and J by 5 bases, with 17 bases between. Germline-derived CDR1 and CDR2 are SGHAT and FQDESV (reference sequence). The CDR3 runs to 15 residues.

This clonotype appeared a few times. The chain employs TRBV14 and TRBJ2-1; TRBD1 agrees at 7 bases. This CDR3 spans 17 amino acids. The germline V gene encodes CDR1 SGHDN and CDR2 FVKESK. Trimming took 4 bases from V and 9 from J; bases not matched to a gene: 18. CDR3 protein: CASSRQADSLSGGEQFF. DNA for the CDR3: TGTGCCAGCAGCCGCCAAGCCGACAGTCTATCAGGGGGTGAGCAGTTCTTC.

The rearrangement links TRBV3-1 to TRBJ2-5; 7 bases agree with TRBD2. Germline CDR1 is LGHDT and CDR2 is YNNKEL (reference sequence). The CDR3 has 14 residues. V dropped 4 bases and J dropped 4; count of bases not matched to a gene: 6. The CDR3: CASSPGPGGETQYF. CDR3 bases: TGTGCCAGCAGCCCGGGACCGGGGGGAGAGACCCAGTACTTC.

The gene calls are TRBV6-2 or TRBV6-3 and TRBJ2-7; D uncertain. Trimming removed 6 bases from V and 10 bases from J, with 16 bases in between. In germline, CDR1 is MNHEY, CDR2 SVGEGT. The CDR3 has 12 residues. CDR3 DNA: TGTGCCAGCAGCTTGGCCGGGCCAACACAGTACGTC. This gives the protein CASSLAGPTQYV.